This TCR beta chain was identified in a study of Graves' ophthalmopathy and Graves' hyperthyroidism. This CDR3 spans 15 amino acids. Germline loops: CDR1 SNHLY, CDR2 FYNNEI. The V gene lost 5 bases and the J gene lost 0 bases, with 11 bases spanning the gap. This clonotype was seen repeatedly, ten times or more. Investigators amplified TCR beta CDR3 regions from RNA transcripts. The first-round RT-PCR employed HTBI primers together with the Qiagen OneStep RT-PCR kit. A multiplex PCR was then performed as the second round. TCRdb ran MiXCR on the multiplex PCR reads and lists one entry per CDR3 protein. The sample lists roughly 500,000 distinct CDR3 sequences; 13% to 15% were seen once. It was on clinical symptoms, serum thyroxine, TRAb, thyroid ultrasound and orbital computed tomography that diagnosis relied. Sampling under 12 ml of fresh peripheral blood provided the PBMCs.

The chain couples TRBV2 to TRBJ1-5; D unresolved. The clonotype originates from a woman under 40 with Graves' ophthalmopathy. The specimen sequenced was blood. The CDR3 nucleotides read TGTGCCAGCAGTCCCGGCAGCGATAGCAATCAGCCCCAGCATTTT. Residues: CASSPGSDSNQPQHF.